This record concerns one T cell receptor beta chain sequence. Which antigen it targets is not known. The sample holds no much larger clone one base away, and base qualities are not on file. From the cysteine up to the phenylalanine, the CDR3 has a length of 15 residues. Only the CDR3 region is kept as DNA, spanning 45 bases read in frame from base 1. Based on the germline V gene, the CDR1 and CDR2 sequences are MDHEN and SYDVKM. Here V drops 3 bases and J drops 7 bases, and the junction holds 9 bases not matched to any gene. TCRbeta CDR3 regions were amplified from genomic DNA using the immunoSEQ Assay, a bias-controlled multiplex PCR. The paper's data handling went like this. The number of nucleated cells in each sample was estimated from the amplification of reference gene primers within the assay. Sequence reads were collapsed and filtered to measure the absolute abundance of every unique TCRbeta CDR3 rearrangement. For each sample, productive Simpson clonality was calculated as the square root of Simpson's diversity index across productive rearrangements. TCRdb took this table from immuneACCESS and kept in-frame rearrangements with V and J called. Such tables lack part of the clones; where checked against another copy, unresolved V genes explain under half of the gap, and the rest is unexplained. The V and J calls and the clone size are those of that table, but D and trimming were determined from the DNA. The sample includes fewer than 400,000 clones, with over 70% observed a single time. The biggest ten clones account for about 5% of the sample.

This entry belongs to a study of blood T cell repertoires in COVID-19 (dated by TCRdb to about 2020). For the wider study: Samples from collaborators originated in the United States, Italy and Spain and spanned both the acute and convalescent phases of COVID-19. The dataset comprised deeply sampled blood TCRbeta repertoires from subjects exposed to, actively infected with, or recovered from COVID-19. Nearly every sample came with metadata listing a de-identified subject ID, COVID-19 status, age in years and sex. The repertoires were released in a freely available public database intended as a resource for research on the immune response to SARS-CoV-2. The prospective study material was composed of cDNA or gDNA derived from T cells, B-cell-depleted T cells, or PBMCs. Where HLA class I and class II types were available, the types were taken from metadata supplied by the sample provider, not from assay-based typing. The samples were drawn from the first 160 participants of the ongoing ImmuneRACE study and from 950 to 1,500 subjects provided by 6 global collaborators.

What the authors observed across the whole study: Clinical and demographic metadata were provided uncurated, with the amount varying by source and participant.

Participants in the prospective study were aged about 18 to 89 years, lived in under 30 United States geographic areas, and enrolled through a virtual design. In the prospective study, participants were assigned to cohorts based on the clinical history participants reported in a screening survey and a study questionnaire. Recovered participants in ImmuneRACE Cohort 3 were defined as having two consecutive negative NP/OP PCR tests, clearance from a healthcare professional, or resolution of symptoms. In the prospective study, whole blood, serum and a nasopharyngeal or oropharyngeal swab were collected from each participant by mobile phlebotomists. Over a roughly 2-month period, participants in the prospective study had the option of providing additional blood draws and questionnaires. Prospective study blood samples were shipped either frozen or at room temperature before DNA extraction.

In this chain, TRBV28 is recombined with TRBJ2-7; TRBD1 matches 10 bases in the middle. This receptor was taken from a man aged 30 to 39 who had recovered from COVID-19. The sample taken for sequencing was PBMCs or T cells enriched from blood (not recorded which). The CDR3 protein sequence reads: CASSFLRQGAVEQYF. Read as DNA, the sequence is TGTGCCAGCAGTTTCTTAAGACAGGGGGCAGTTGAGCAGTACTTC.